The rows below give T cell receptor beta chains drawn from one sample of a study of blood T cells in healthy people across ages. TCRdb processed the 5' RACE reads anew with MiXCR; each CDR3 protein has one entry. Of about 1.8 million distinct CDR3 sequences in the sample, around 48% are singletons; the top ten hold approximately 2.1%. The material sequenced was blood. These receptors came from a woman in her forties in good health. Both conserved end residues are part of each CDR3. A D gene is named only where the DNA matches it firmly. Rows may omit the clone size; those that give it use once, few, many or a size class.

-	-	TRBV20-1	TRBJ1-2	CSARERANYGYTF	TGCAGTGCTAGAGAGAGGGCTAACTATGGCTACACCTTC
-	-	TRBV7-9	TRBJ2-2	CASSPGHTNTGELFF	TGTGCCAGCAGTCCAGGACACACGAACACCGGGGAGCTGTTTTTT
-	-	TRBV7-2	TRBJ1-2	CASSLTSDSPYGYTF	TGTGCCAGCAGCTTAACCTCGGACAGCCCCTATGGCTACACCTTC
-	-	TRBV28	TRBJ1-2	CASSNYGGLGYGYTF	TGTGCCAGCAGTAATTATGGGGGTCTTGGGTATGGCTACACCTTC
TRBD2	many	TRBV4-2	TRBJ2-3	CASSAGTSGGADTQYF	TGTGCCAGCAGCGCGGGGACTAGCGGGGGGGCAGATACGCAGTATTTT
-	-	TRBV2	TRBJ2-1	CASSDGTQIPLNEQFF	TGTGCCAGCAGTGATGGGACACAAATCCCACTTAATGAGCAGTTCTTC
-	few	TRBV6-6	TRBJ1-2	CASSDKGHGYTF	TGTGCCAGCAGTGATAAGGGGCATGGCTACACCTTC
TRBD1	few	TRBV7-2	TRBJ1-2	CASSNSGGTYGYTF	TGTGCCAGCAGCAACTCAGGGGGCACCTATGGCTACACCTTC
TRBD1	-	TRBV4-1	TRBJ1-4	CASSRGDLGAGGEKLFF	TGCGCCAGCAGCCGCGGGGATCTCGGGGCAGGGGGAGAAAAACTGTTTTTT
-	-	TRBV27	TRBJ2-1	CASSLSGSAAFYNEQFF	TGTGCCAGCAGTTTATCGGGCTCGGCAGCGTTCTACAATGAGCAGTTCTTC
TRBD2	-	TRBV18	TRBJ2-3	CASSTVILTSGGSTDTQYF	TGTGCCAGCTCAACCGTGATCTTGACTAGCGGGGGATCCACAGATACGCAGTATTTT
-	few	TRBV4-3	TRBJ2-4	CASSQDLGVTAKNIQYF	TGCGCCAGCAGCCAAGATCTGGGGGTTACGGCCAAAAACATTCAGTACTTC
-	few	TRBV7-7	TRBJ2-3	CAKRQVTDTQYF	TGTGCTAAGAGACAGGTCACAGATACGCAGTATTTT
-	-	TRBV20-1	TRBJ1-1	CSAREEGTRGNTEAFF	TGCAGTGCTAGGGAAGAGGGAACGAGGGGCAACACTGAAGCTTTCTTT
TRBD2	once	TRBV3-1	TRBJ2-4	CASSQGTSGLREQYF	TGTGCCAGCAGCCAAGGTACTAGCGGGTTGAGAGAGCAGTACTTC
-	-	TRBV6-5	TRBJ2-4	CASSPPMGEGQYF	TGTGCCAGCAGTCCACCTATGGGAGAAGGACAGTACTTC
-	-	TRBV6-5	TRBJ1-2	CASMGGADANYGYTF	TGTGCCAGCATGGGGGGGGCGGACGCTAACTATGGCTACACCTTC
-	-	TRBV7-2	TRBJ2-3	CASSLLRLVDTQYF	TGTGCCAGCAGCTTACTGAGACTCGTAGATACGCAGTATTTT
-	-	TRBV6-5	TRBJ1-6	CASRATSTGSPLHF	TGTGCCAGCAGGGCAACCTCGACAGGATCACCCCTCCACTTT
TRBD1	-	TRBV7-2	TRBJ2-3	CASSSPQGAVRTDTQYF	TGTGCCAGCAGCTCCCCCCAGGGGGCAGTGCGCACAGATACGCAGTATTTT
-	-	TRBV6-1	TRBJ2-7	CASTLYGYEQYF	TGTGCCAGCACGCTCTATGGCTACGAGCAGTACTTC
-	-	TRBV6-2/TRBV6-3	TRBJ1-5	CASTRGAYNQPQHF	TGTGCCAGCACCCGGGGGGCTTACAATCAGCCCCAGCATTTT
-	-	TRBV6-5	TRBJ1-2	CASKARRGASYGYTF	TGTGCCAGCAAAGCCCGGCGGGGGGCGAGCTATGGCTACACCTTC
TRBD1	-	TRBV4-2	TRBJ1-2	CASSQGWATGGKVWYGYTF	TGTGCCAGCAGCCAAGGTTGGGCAACAGGGGGTAAGGTTTGGTATGGCTACACCTTC
-	-	TRBV29-1	TRBJ2-7	CSVEGYPSSYEQYF	TGCAGCGTTGAGGGCTACCCGAGCTCCTACGAGCAGTACTTC
TRBD1	-	TRBV20-1	TRBJ1-6	CSARGTGDRDNSPLHF	TGCAGTGCTAGAGGCACCGGGGACAGAGATAATTCACCCCTCCACTTT
-	-	TRBV20-1	TRBJ2-5	CSRSVGPARETQYF	TGCAGTCGTTCAGTGGGGCCGGCGAGAGAGACCCAGTACTTC
-	-	TRBV20-1	TRBJ1-2	CSASFGGRDYGYTF	TGCAGTGCTAGCTTCGGGGGCAGGGACTATGGCTACACCTTC
-	-	TRBV10-3	TRBJ2-3	CAISESAALNNGVTQYF	TGTGCCATCAGTGAGTCGGCGGCTCTTAACAACGGAGTTACGCAGTATTTT
-	-	TRBV13	TRBJ2-1	CASSYPLGEHSNEQFF	TGTGCCAGCAGCTACCCCTTGGGCGAGCACAGCAATGAGCAGTTCTTC
-	few	TRBV5-5	TRBJ2-1	CASSPGLSEQFF	TGTGCCAGCAGCCCTGGACTTTCTGAGCAGTTCTTC